This TCR beta chain was recorded in a study of beta chain features in type 1 diabetes. For the study at large: Cell yields, gender and age were similar in healthy donors and patients.

On this clone itself: Antigen specificity is unknown.

Whole-study findings and limits: For patients and controls alike, PCR might favor shorter templates to the same degree. cDNA sequencing could over-represent cells with high TCR expression.

Trimming shortened V by 8 bases and J by 9 bases, and 17 bases separated the two germline ends. Germline V gene data show CDR1 as SGHNT and CDR2 as YENEEA. This CDR3 contains 13 residues. Expressed TCRB transcripts were sequenced after all isolated RNA was converted to cDNA. Assay: immunoSEQ multiplex PCR; the TCRdb copy retains only in-frame clones and omits some. The profile shows about 300,000 clones, 8% of them singletons. Sorted populations were all over 98% pure. The receptor's source is a woman under 30 in good health. V usage is TRBV11-3 and J usage is TRBJ2-1, with unresolved D. The sequenced sample consisted of central memory CD4+ T cells from blood. The CDR3 region is CASQARISGEQFF. CDR3 sequence (DNA): TGTGCCAGCCAAGCACGAATATCGGGTGAGCAGTTCTTC.